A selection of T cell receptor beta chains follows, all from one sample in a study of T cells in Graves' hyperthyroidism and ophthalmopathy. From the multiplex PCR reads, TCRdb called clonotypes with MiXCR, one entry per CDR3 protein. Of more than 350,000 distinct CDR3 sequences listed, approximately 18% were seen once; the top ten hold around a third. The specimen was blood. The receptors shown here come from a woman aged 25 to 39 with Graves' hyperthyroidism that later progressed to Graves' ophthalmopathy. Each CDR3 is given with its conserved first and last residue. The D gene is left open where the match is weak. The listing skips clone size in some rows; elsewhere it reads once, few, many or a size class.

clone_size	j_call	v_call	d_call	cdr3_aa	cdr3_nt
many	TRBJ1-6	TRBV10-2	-	CASTNTRTMGNSPLHF	TGCGCCAGCACCAACACGCGGACAATGGGGAATTCACCCCTCCACTTT
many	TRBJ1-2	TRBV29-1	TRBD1	CSVERGRALGYTF	TGCAGCGTTGAAAGGGGGCGAGCCCTGGGCTACACCTTC
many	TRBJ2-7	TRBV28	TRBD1	CASRPTGTGTYEQYF	TGTGCCAGCAGGCCAACCGGGACAGGGACCTACGAGCAGTACTTC
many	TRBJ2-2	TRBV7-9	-	CASSLGGSGELFF	TGTGCCAGCAGCTTAGGGGGCTCCGGGGAGCTGTTTTTT
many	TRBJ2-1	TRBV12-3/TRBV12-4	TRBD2	CASSNLAGAPVPDEQFF	TGTGCCAGCAGTAACTTAGCGGGAGCTCCAGTCCCGGATGAGCAGTTCTTC
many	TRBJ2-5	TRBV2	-	CANSVALGETQYF	TGTGCCAACAGTGTTGCCCTGGGGGAGACCCAGTACTTC
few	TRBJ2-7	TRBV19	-	CASSVQGGYYEQYF	TGTGCCAGTAGTGTTCAGGGTGGCTACTACGAGCAGTACTTC
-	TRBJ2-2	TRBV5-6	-	CASSDSQGGAGELFF	TGTGCCAGCAGCGATTCGCAGGGGGGGGCCGGGGAGCTGTTTTTT
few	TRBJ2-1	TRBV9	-	CASSVVGTSEQFF	TGTGCCAGCAGCGTAGTGGGGACGAGTGAGCAGTTCTTC
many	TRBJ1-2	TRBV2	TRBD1	CASSDEFGQGSYGYTF	TGTGCCAGCAGTGATGAATTTGGACAGGGCTCCTATGGCTACACCTTC
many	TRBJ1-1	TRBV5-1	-	CASSWQGDTEAFF	TGCGCCAGCAGCTGGCAGGGTGACACTGAAGCTTTCTTT
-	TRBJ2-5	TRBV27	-	CASRPPYTGRYQETQYF	TGTGCCAGCAGACCCCCTTACACAGGACGGTACCAAGAGACCCAGTACTTC
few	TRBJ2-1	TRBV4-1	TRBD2	CASSPRTSGKTSYNEQFF	TGCGCCAGCAGCCCCAGGACTAGCGGGAAGACATCCTACAATGAGCAGTTCTTC
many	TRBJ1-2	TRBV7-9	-	CASSNQDWVGYTF	TGTGCCAGCAGCAACCAAGACTGGGTTGGCTACACCTTC
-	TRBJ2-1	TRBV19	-	CASSSNRLSYNEQFF	TGTGCCAGTAGTAGTAACAGACTCTCCTACAATGAGCAGTTCTTC
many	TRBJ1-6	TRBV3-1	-	CASSQEGAAYSPLHF	TGTGCCAGCAGCCAAGAGGGGGCAGCATATTCACCCCTCCACTTT
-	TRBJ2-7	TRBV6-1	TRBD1	CASSPYQGELYEQYF	TGTGCCAGCAGTCCGTACCAGGGGGAACTCTACGAGCAGTACTTC
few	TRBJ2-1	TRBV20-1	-	CSARETISYNEQFF	TGCAGTGCTAGAGAAACAATCTCCTACAATGAGCAGTTCTTC
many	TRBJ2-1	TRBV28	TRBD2	CASSLPGLAVEQFF	TGTGCCAGCAGTCTACCGGGACTAGCTGTTGAGCAGTTCTTC
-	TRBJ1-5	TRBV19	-	CASSTRDTLHQPQHF	TGTGCCAGTAGTACCCGGGACACTTTACACCAGCCCCAGCATTTT
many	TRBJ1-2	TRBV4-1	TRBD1	CASSQVDRGHGYTF	TGCGCCAGCAGCCAAGTCGACAGGGGGCATGGCTACACCTTC
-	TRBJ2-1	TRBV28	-	CASSFLRRDLAYNEQFF	TGTGCCAGCAGTTTCTTAAGGCGGGATCTGGCCTACAATGAGCAGTTCTTC
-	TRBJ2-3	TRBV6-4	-	CASSDSQDTDTQYF	TGTGCCAGCAGTGACTCCCAGGACACAGATACGCAGTATTTT